This record looks at one T cell receptor beta chain sequence and its context. Its antigen is currently unknown. There are 14 residues in the CDR3. V lost 4 bases and J lost 3, with 13 bases in between. CDR1 SGHRS and CDR2 YFSETQ come from the germline V gene. The method was immunoSEQ multiplex PCR; TCRdb's version includes in-frame clones alone and lacks a portion of them. The table lists over 110,000 clones, about nine tenths of them singletons. This sample stems from a study of Ad26.COV2.S vaccination and SARS-CoV-2 variants. Regarding the study as a whole: Across vaccine and placebo recipients, the breadth of non-spike TCRs was similar. From the TCR breadth and depth analyses, total T cell responses may have been underestimated.

Specimen: peripheral blood, collected after recovery from COVID-19. V is TRBV5-1 and J is TRBJ1-1; D remains ambiguous. The sequence was obtained from a human donor who had recovered from COVID-19. The CDR3 is CASSAPESYTEAFF. DNA of the CDR3: TGCGCCAGCAGCGCCCCCGAGAGTTACACTGAAGCTTTCTTT.